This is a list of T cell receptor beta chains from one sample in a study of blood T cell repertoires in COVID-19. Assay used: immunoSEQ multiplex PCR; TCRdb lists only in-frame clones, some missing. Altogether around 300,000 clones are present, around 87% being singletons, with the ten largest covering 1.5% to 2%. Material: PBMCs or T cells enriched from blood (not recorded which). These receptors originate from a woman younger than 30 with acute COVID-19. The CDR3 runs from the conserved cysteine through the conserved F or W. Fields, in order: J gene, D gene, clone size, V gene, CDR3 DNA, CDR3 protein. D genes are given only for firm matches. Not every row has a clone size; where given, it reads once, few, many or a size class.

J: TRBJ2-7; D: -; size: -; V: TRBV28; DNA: TGTGCCAGCAGTGGGCTCGAGCAGTACTTC; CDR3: CASSGLEQYF
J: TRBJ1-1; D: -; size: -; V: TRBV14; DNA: TGTGCCAGCAGCCAAGAAATTTTCATGGGGGCGGTGAACACTGAAGCTTTCTTT; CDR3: CASSQEIFMGAVNTEAFF
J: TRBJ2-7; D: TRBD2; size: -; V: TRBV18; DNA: TGTGCCAGCTCACCCGTCCGGACTAGCGGGGTCTCCTACGAGCAGTACTTC; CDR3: CASSPVRTSGVSYEQYF
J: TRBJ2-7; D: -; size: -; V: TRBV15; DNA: TGTGCCACCAGCAGAACAAGGCAGGGGGGTGGCGAGCAGTACTTC; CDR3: CATSRTRQGGGEQYF
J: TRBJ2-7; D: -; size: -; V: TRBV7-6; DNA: TGTGCCAGCAGCTTAGGAGACTGGTCCTACGAGCAGTACTTC; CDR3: CASSLGDWSYEQYF
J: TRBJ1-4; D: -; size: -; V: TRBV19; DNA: TGTGCCAGTAGTCCGAGACAGCCCTTAGGAGAAAAACTGTTTTTT; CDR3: CASSPRQPLGEKLFF
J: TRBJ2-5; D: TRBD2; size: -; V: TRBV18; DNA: TGTGCCAGCTCAACAACTAGCGGCAAAGAGACCCAGTACTTC; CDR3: CASSTTSGKETQYF
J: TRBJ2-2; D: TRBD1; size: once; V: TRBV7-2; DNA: TGTGCCAGCAGCTTACAGGGGGCAAGCGGGGAGCTGTTTTTT; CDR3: CASSLQGASGELFF
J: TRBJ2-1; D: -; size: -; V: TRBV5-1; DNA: TGCGCCAGCAGCATTAGCTCCTACAATGAGCAGTTCTTC; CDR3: CASSISSYNEQFF
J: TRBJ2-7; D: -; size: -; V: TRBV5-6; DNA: TGTGCCAGCAGCTTGGGTGACAGGTTCTCCTACGAGCAGTACTTC; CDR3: CASSLGDRFSYEQYF
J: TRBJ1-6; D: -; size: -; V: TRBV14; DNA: TGTGCCAGCAGCTCAGAGGCTTCACCCCTCCACTTT; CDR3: CASSSEASPLHF
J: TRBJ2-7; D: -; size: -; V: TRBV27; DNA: TGTGCCAGCAGTCCCGCAAGGGGGTACGAGCAGTACTTC; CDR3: CASSPARGYEQYF
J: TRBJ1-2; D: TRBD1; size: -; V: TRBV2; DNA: TGTGCCAGCAGCGACGGGGACAGGGGTAAAGCTAACTATGGCTACACCTTC; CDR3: CASSDGDRGKANYGYTF
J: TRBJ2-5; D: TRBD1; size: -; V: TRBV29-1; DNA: TGCAGCGCTGGACAGGGGTGGGAGACCCAGTACTTC; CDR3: CSAGQGWETQYF
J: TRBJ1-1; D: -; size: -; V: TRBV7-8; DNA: TGTGCCAGCAGCTTCACTCCCTCAGGGGTAGACACTGAAGCTTTCTTT; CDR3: CASSFTPSGVDTEAFF
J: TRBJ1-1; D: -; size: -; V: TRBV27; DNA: TGTGCCAGCAGTCGTGGGGGGGGGAACACTGAAGCTTTCTTT; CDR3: CASSRGGGNTEAFF
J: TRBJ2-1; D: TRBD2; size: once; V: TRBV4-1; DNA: TGCGCCAGCAGCCAAGCTAGCGGGCCCCACAATGAGCAGTTCTTC; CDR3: CASSQASGPHNEQFF
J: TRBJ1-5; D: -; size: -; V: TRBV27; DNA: TGTGCCAGCAGTGCCGTATCCTCAGGGCCTGGCGATCAGCCCCAGCATTTT; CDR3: CASSAVSSGPGDQPQHF
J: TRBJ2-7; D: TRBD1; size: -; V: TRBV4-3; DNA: TGCGCCAGCAGCCAACACACACTGGACAGGGGCATCTACGAGCAGTACTTC; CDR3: CASSQHTLDRGIYEQYF
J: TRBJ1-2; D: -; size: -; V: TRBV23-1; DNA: TGCGCCAGCAGTCAATCCGGGGTCGTATTGCTTGGCTACACCTTC; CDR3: CASSQSGVVLLGYTF
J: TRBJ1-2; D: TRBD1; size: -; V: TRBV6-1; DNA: TGTGCCAGCATTGACAGGGCCGGAGCGACTAACTATGGCTACACCTTC; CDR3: CASIDRAGATNYGYTF
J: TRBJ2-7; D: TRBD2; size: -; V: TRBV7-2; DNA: TGTGCCAGCAGCCACGGGACTAGGACCTACGAGCAGTACTTC; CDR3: CASSHGTRTYEQYF
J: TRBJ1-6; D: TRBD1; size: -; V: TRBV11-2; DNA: TGTGCCAGCAGCTTAGGGGACAGGGCCTCACCCCTCCACTTT; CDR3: CASSLGDRASPLHF
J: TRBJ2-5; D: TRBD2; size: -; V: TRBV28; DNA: TGTGCCAGCAGTCCGGGGGGGCAGGGGCAAGAGACCCAGTACTTC; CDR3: CASSPGGQGQETQYF
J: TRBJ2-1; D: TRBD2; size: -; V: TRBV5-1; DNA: TGCGCCAGCAGCTTGGCCCTCGTATTCGCGGGACTAGCCCCCAATGAGCAGTTCTTC; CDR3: CASSLALVFAGLAPNEQFF
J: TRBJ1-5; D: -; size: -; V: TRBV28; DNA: TGTGCCAGCAGTTCGAATTCAGGGTACACCTACTATAGCAATCAGCCCCAGCATTTT; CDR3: CASSSNSGYTYYSNQPQHF
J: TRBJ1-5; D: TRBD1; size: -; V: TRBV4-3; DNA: TGCGCCAGCAGCAGGGTTACAGGGGCCGATCAGCCCCAGCATTTT; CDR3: CASSRVTGADQPQHF
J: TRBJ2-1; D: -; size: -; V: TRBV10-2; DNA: TGCGCCAGCAGTTCGTTGGACTCGCGCCGCCTTCGCTACAATGAGCAGTTCTTC; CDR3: CASSSLDSRRLRYNEQFF
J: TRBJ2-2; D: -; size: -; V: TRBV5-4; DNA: TGTGCCAGCAGCTCGGACTTTGGAACCGGGGAGCTGTTTTTT; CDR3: CASSSDFGTGELFF
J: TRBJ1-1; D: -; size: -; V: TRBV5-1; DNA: TGCGCCAGCAGCTTTCAAATGGGACACGGAAACACTGAAGCTTTCTTT; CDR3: CASSFQMGHGNTEAFF
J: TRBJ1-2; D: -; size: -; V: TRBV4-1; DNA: TGCGCCAGCAGCCATCCGACTCTGAACTATGGCTACACCTTC; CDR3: CASSHPTLNYGYTF
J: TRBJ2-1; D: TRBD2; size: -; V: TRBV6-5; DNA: TGTGCCAGCTTTGCTAGCGGGGGCAATGAGCAGTTCTTC; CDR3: CASFASGGNEQFF
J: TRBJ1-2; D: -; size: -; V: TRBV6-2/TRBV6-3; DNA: TGTGCCAGCAGCCCCCTGCGACAGAGTAACTATGGCTACACCTTC; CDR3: CASSPLRQSNYGYTF